One and the same sample provided the 24 T cell receptor beta chains below, sequenced in a study of blood T cell repertoires in COVID-19. Measured with immunoSEQ multiplex PCR; TCRdb has only the in-frame clones, and not every one. Of some 270,000 clones listed, approximately 89% are singletons. Sequencing was performed on peripheral blood. These receptors were obtained from a woman aged 55-70 years who had recovered from COVID-19.

The rearrangement joins TRBV3-1 (or the pseudogene TRBV3-2) to TRBJ1-1; D is unresolved. The CDR3 spans 12 residues. Germline loops: CDR1 LGHDT, CDR2 YNNKEL (reference sequence). The V end was cut by 4 bases, the J end by 1 base, with 4 bases between. CDR3 nucleotide sequence: TGTGCCAGCAGCCGACAGAACACTGAAGCTTTCTTT. Protein: CASSRQNTEAFF.

The rearrangement uses TRBV19 and TRBJ2-5; maybe TRBD2 (6 bases). Per the germline V gene, CDR1 is LNHDA and CDR2 is SQIVND (reference sequence). There are 15 residues in the CDR3. V gave up 4 bases and J gave up 4 bases, with 16 bases separating them. CDR3 nucleotides: TGTGCCAGTAGTAAGGGAGGCGGTATTGGAGAGACCCAGTACTTC. Translating gives CASSKGGGIGETQYF. The variable domain in full, completed from reference TRBV19 and TRBJ2-5, reads DGGITQSPKYLFRKEGQNVTLSCEQNLNHDAMYWYRQDPGQGLRLIYYSQIVNDFQKGDIAEGYSVSREKKESFPLTVTSAQKNPTAFYLCASSKGGGIGETQYFGPGTRLLVL.

The chain couples TRBV10-3 to TRBJ2-3, with 9 nucleotides matching TRBD1. The germline CDR1 and CDR2 sequences are ENHRY and SYGVKD. CDR3 length: 13 amino acids. The V and J ends lost 7 bases and 5 bases, in that order; junction bases with no gene match: 4. The CDR3 nucleotides read TGTGCCATCAATCTGGACAGGGGAGATACGCAGTATTTT. As protein: CAINLDRGDTQYF.

This sequence joins TRBV5-1 and TRBJ1-5, with a tentative D call TRBD1 (6 bases). V lost 0 bases, J lost 5 bases, and 15 bases lay in between. Germline V lookup: CDR1 SGHRS, CDR2 YFSETQ. There are 16 residues in the CDR3. The CDR3 is CASSLDGGGRDQPQHF. The CDR3, as DNA: TGCGCCAGCAGCTTGGACGGCGGGGGCCGGGATCAGCCCCAGCATTTT.

Only one count was recorded for this clone. This sequence joins TRBV7-6 and TRBJ1-2; D call uncertain. The ends were cut back, 1 base at V and 4 bases at J, with 10 bases in the middle. CDR1 and CDR2 from the germline V gene are SGHVS and FNYEAQ. The CDR3 is made up of 14 amino acids. The CDR3 region has the DNA TGTGCCAGCAGCTTAGGGGGAGCTGGCTATGGCTACACCTTC. This translates into CASSLGGAGYGYTF.

CDR3 residues: CASSLAAGDVQPQHF. CDR3 DNA sequence: TGTGCCAGCAGCTTAGCAGCAGGGGACGTTCAGCCCCAGCATTTT. V gene TRBV7-2 combines with J gene TRBJ1-5; the D gene is possibly TRBD1 (6 bases). Germline assignment: CDR1 SGHTA and CDR2 FQGNSA. Trimming pared 0 bases from V and 6 bases from J, leaving 12 bases between. The CDR3 is 15 residues long. The full variable domain, completed using reference TRBV7-2 and TRBJ1-5, is GAGVSQSPSNKVTEKGKDVELRCDPISGHTALYWYRQSLGQGLEFLIYFQGNSAPDKSGLPSDRFSAERTGGSVSTLTIQRTQQEDSAVYLCASSLAAGDVQPQHFGDGTRLSIL.

The chain employs TRBV19 and TRBJ2-7, with a weak D call TRBD1 (6 bases). The CDR3 sequence is 15 residues long. Germline values: CDR1 LNHDA, CDR2 SQIVND (reference sequence). Trimming took 3 bases from V and 3 from J, leaving 15 bases between them. CDR3 in amino acids: CASSIVRTALYEQYF. In DNA, the CDR3 is TGTGCCAGTAGTATTGTCCGGACAGCCCTCTACGAGCAGTACTTC.

The CDR3 loop reads CASSFGQVNTEAFF. The CDR3 nucleotides read TGTGCCAGCAGCTTCGGACAGGTGAACACTGAAGCTTTCTTT. The chain uses TRBV5-6 and TRBJ1-1; 7 bases line up with TRBD1. The CDR3 is made up of 14 amino acids. Looked up from germline, CDR1 is SGHDT and CDR2 is YYEEEE. Losses at the gene ends were 2 bases for V and 0 bases for J; bases not matched to a gene: 1.

The rearrangement joins TRBV9 to TRBJ1-6; D is unresolved. V dropped 0 bases and J dropped 5 bases, with 9 bases sitting between them. CDR1 SGDLS and CDR2 YYNGEE come from the germline V gene. This CDR3 contains 15 residues. The CDR3 DNA sequence: TGTGCCAGCAGCGTAGGCGGCAGCGATAATTCACCCCTCCACTTT. Translated, it gives CASSVGGSDNSPLHF.

The CDR3 spells CASTKPGSEAFF. The CDR3 nucleotides are TGTGCCAGCACCAAACCGGGATCTGAAGCTTTCTTT. This chain connects TRBV6-5 to TRBJ1-1; D is unresolved. Trimming left V 7 bases short and J 6 bases short, with 12 bases between. The length of the CDR3 is 12 residues. Germline V CDR1 and CDR2: MNHEY, SVGAGI.

This clone was seen just once. This chain joins TRBV3-1 (or the pseudogene TRBV3-2) and TRBJ1-3, with unresolved D. The V gene lost 6 bases and the J gene lost 0 bases, with 12 bases spanning the gap. Germline CDR1 and CDR2: LGHDT and YNNKEL (reference sequence). CDR3 length equals 15 residues. The chain's CDR3 is CASSPNPDSGNTIYF. The CDR3 DNA reads as TGTGCCAGCAGTCCAAATCCAGACTCTGGAAACACCATATATTTT.

This clone appeared a single time. The J gene is TRBJ2-3, the V gene TRBV6-5; 10 bases agree with TRBD2. Trimming removed 10 bases from V and 7 bases from J; junction bases left unmatched: 11. The CDR3 contains 14 residues. In germline, CDR1 is MNHEY, CDR2 SVGAGI. The chain's CDR3 is CATRASGGVNTQYF. The DNA for the CDR3 is TGTGCCACCCGGGCCAGCGGGGGGGTAAATACGCAGTATTTT.

This clone has only a few counts. V is TRBV18 and J is TRBJ1-4; no clear D. The CDR3 sequence is 16 residues long. Trimming removed 2 bases at V and 1 base at J, with 11 bases between. Germline CDR1 is KGHSH and CDR2 is LQKENI. The CDR3, as DNA: TGTGCCAGCTCACCAACGGTGTTGCGAACTAATGAAAAACTGTTTTTT. Translated: CASSPTVLRTNEKLFF.

The V gene is TRBV27, the J gene TRBJ2-6; D not certain. Between the trimmed V and J ends, which lost 6 bases and 0 bases, there was a span of 9 bases. The germline V gene encodes CDR1 MNHEY and CDR2 SMNVEV (reference sequence). CDR3 length: 15 residues. DNA of the CDR3: TGTGCCAGCAGCCCCGAGTTCTCTGGGGCCAACGTCCTGACTTTC. Translating gives CASSPEFSGANVLTF.

The chain couples TRBV6-5 to TRBJ1-5; no firm D call. CDR1 is MNHEY and CDR2 is SVGAGI in the germline V gene. Trimming cost V 5 bases and J 2 bases, with 10 bases left between them. This CDR3 is 14 amino acids long. The chain's CDR3 is CASSLKEGNQPQHF. The CDR3 region has the DNA TGTGCCAGCAGTCTCAAGGAGGGCAATCAGCCCCAGCATTTT.

The rearrangement joins TRBV28 to TRBJ2-3; D call uncertain. Germline CDR1 is MDHEN and CDR2 is SYDVKM. The CDR3 totals 12 residues. CDR3: CATSVLLDTQYF. CDR3 DNA: TGTGCTACCTCAGTTTTATTAGATACGCAGTATTTT.

CDR3 residues: CASSSSGLEQYF. The CDR3 nucleotides are TGTGCCAGCAGTTCCTCAGGCCTCGAGCAGTACTTC. The rearrangement joins TRBV11-2 to TRBJ2-7; D is undetermined. The germline V gene has CDR1 SGHAT and CDR2 FQNNGV. There are 12 residues in the CDR3. Trimming took off 6 bases at V and 6 bases at J, with 12 bases between the two ends.

This chain joins TRBV19 and TRBJ2-1, with a possible D match to TRBD2 (6 bases). The germline V gene has CDR1 LNHDA and CDR2 SQIVND (reference sequence). The ends were cut back, 5 bases at V and 10 bases at J, with 12 bases in the middle. The CDR3 contains 12 residues. In DNA, the CDR3 is TGTGCCAGTAGTTACGGGACTCTCGAGCAGTTCTTC. Its translation is CASSYGTLEQFF. The variable domain in full, with the rest retrieved from reference TRBV19 and TRBJ2-1, is DGGITQSPKYLFRKEGQNVTLSCEQNLNHDAMYWYRQDPGQGLRLIYYSQIVNDFQKGDIAEGYSVSREKKESFPLTVTSAQKNPTAFYLCASSYGTLEQFFGPGTRLTVL.

This rearrangement joins TRBV10-3 to TRBJ1-3, with unresolved D. Deletions cut 1 base from V and 0 bases from J, with 7 bases between. CDR1 ENHRY and CDR2 SYGVKD come from the germline V gene. The CDR3 is made up of 15 amino acids. The CDR3, as DNA: TGTGCCATCAGTGAGTACGCCAGCTCTGGAAACACCATATATTTT. Its protein is CAISEYASSGNTIYF.

V is TRBV7-8 and J is TRBJ2-3; TRBD1 matches at 10 bases. The ends lost 6 bases at V and 7 bases at J; junction bases unmatched: 7. The length of the CDR3 is 14 residues. The germline CDR1 and CDR2 sequences are SGHVS and FQNEAQ. DNA for the CDR3: TGTGCCAGCAGGGACAGGGGGAATATTAATACGCAGTATTTT. Its translation is CASRDRGNINTQYF.

This clone showed up just once. The V and J genes are TRBV5-4 and TRBJ1-4; TRBD1 aligns across 10 bases. J lost 8 bases, V lost 4 bases, and 5 bases had no gene match. CDR1 and CDR2 (germline): SGHNT, YYREEE (reference sequence). This CDR3 has 14 residues. CDR3 amino acids: CASSLDRGREKLFF. The CDR3, as DNA: TGTGCCAGCAGCCTAGACAGGGGGCGCGAAAAACTGTTTTTT.

J is TRBJ1-2 and V is TRBV10-3; TRBD1 aligns across 8 bases. This CDR3 region has 15 residues. Germline values: CDR1 ENHRY, CDR2 SYGVKD. V lost 7 bases, J lost 0 bases, and 7 bases stayed unmatched. The DNA for the CDR3 is TGTGCCATCATACCCGGACAGGGCGCTAACTATGGCTACACCTTC. Translation gives CAIIPGQGANYGYTF.

The V gene is TRBV15, the J gene TRBJ2-5; 7 bases are shared with TRBD1. J gave up 4 bases and V 1 base, and 6 bases lay outside the gene matches. The germline gives CDR1 LNHNV, CDR2 YYDKDF (reference sequence). The CDR3 has 15 amino acids. The CDR3 coding sequence is TGTGCCACCAGCAGAGGACAGGGTGCAGGAGAGACCCAGTACTTC. Translating gives CATSRGQGAGETQYF.

The chain is built from TRBV5-1 and TRBJ2-5, with TRBD2 identical over 8 bases. CDR3 length: 15 amino acids. Germline loops: CDR1 SGHRS, CDR2 YFSETQ. V was pared by 6 bases and J by 1 base, with 8 bases of the junction left unmatched. This CDR3 reads CASTRQRGSQETQYF. In DNA, the CDR3 is TGCGCCAGCACTCGGCAGCGGGGGTCCCAAGAGACCCAGTACTTC.